What follows are 17 T cell receptor beta chains derived from one specimen sequenced in a study of metastatic and nonmetastatic thyroid tumors. TCRdb re-clonotyped the PCR reads via MiXCR. This table has approximately 21,000 clones, roughly 23% appearing once. Nobody among the patients had been given any treatment before thyroid surgery. Material: blood. The receptors stem from a male donor with papillary thyroid cancer or a benign thyroid nodule (not recorded which). Some clones in this sample may be carry-over from other donors' samples.

There are a few counts of this clone. Being one base from a much bigger clone, this may be a read error. The chain couples TRBV2 to TRBJ1-1; maybe TRBD1 (5 bases). CDR3 length: 13 residues. V lost 4 bases and J lost 7, with 13 bases in between. Germline V gives CDR1 SNHLY, CDR2 FYNNEI. The CDR3 coding sequence is TGTGCCAGCAGTGCGGACATGGGGTTTGAAGCTTTCTTT. It codes for CASSADMGFEAFF.

Ten or more counts support this clone. The chain employs TRBV20-1 and TRBJ2-7, with D possibly being TRBD1 (5 bases). Trimming cost V 0 bases and J 5 bases, with 14 bases left between them. CDR3 length equals 14 residues. Germline V gives CDR1 DFQATT, CDR2 SNEGSKA (reference sequence). CDR3 DNA sequence: TGCAGTGCTAGAGATTTGGGGCTCCCCCACGAGCAGTACTTC. This codes for CSARDLGLPHEQYF.

Of note for this clone: A clone one base away is much larger, so this may be a read error. The V call is TRBV11-1, the J call TRBJ1-5; D is unclear. The CDR3 is made up of 16 amino acids. Looked up from germline, CDR1 is SGHAT and CDR2 is FQDESV (reference sequence). Trimming removed 2 bases from V and 6 bases from J, with 17 bases in between. CDR3 DNA sequence: TGTGCCAGCAGCTTATCGTCAGGCCCGAGTATTCAGCCCCAGCATTTT. Translating gives CASSLSSGPSIQPQHF.

This clone was detected a few times. The chain joins TRBV28 to TRBJ1-5, with D unclear. CDR3 length equals 13 residues. The germline V gene has CDR1 MDHEN and CDR2 SYDVKM. The V end was cut by 8 bases, the J end by 2 bases, with 10 bases between. This CDR3 reads CASLGFGNQPQHF. Written as DNA, the CDR3 is TGTGCCAGCTTGGGCTTTGGCAATCAGCCCCAGCATTTT.

The chain employs TRBV12-3 or TRBV12-4 and TRBJ2-3; D may match TRBD1 or TRBD2 (5 bases each). The CDR3 is 12 amino acids. Trimming cost V 8 bases and J 2 bases, with 8 bases left between them. CDR3 sequence reads: CASGGNTDTQYF. The CDR3 DNA reads as TGTGCCAGCGGGGGAAACACAGATACGCAGTATTTT.

The chain employs TRBV3-1 and TRBJ2-1; D may match TRBD1 or TRBD2 (6 bases each). The CDR3 spans 15 residues. CDR1 and CDR2 (germline): LGHDT, YNNKEL (reference sequence). The V end lost 3 bases, the J end lost 7 bases, and 16 bases lay between the germline ends. The CDR3 DNA reads as TGTGCCAGCAGCCACGTTGGGGGGACAAAAAATGAGCAGTTCTTC. Its protein is CASSHVGGTKNEQFF.

The sample holds a few counts of this clone. Since a much larger clone is just one base distant, this may be a read error. The chain is built from TRBV19 and TRBJ1-5; D call uncertain. Germline assignment: CDR1 LNHDA and CDR2 SQIVND (reference sequence). The CDR3 spans 14 residues. CDR3 DNA sequence: TGTGCCAGTAGTATGGGTAGGTTGGCTCAGCTCCAGCATTTT. Its protein product is CASSMGRLAQLQHF. The full variable domain, with the rest looked up from reference TRBV19 and TRBJ1-5, is DGGITQSPKYLFRKEGQNVTLSCEQNLNHDAMYWYRQDPGQGLRLIYYSQIVNDFQKGDIAEGYSVSREKKESFPLTVTSAQKNPTAFYLCASSMGRLAQLQHFGDGTRLSIL.

This clone has just a few counts. The chain is built from TRBV6-1 and TRBJ2-2, with 8 bases matching TRBD2. Germline V gene lookup returns CDR1 MNHNS and CDR2 SASEGT. CDR3 length equals 15 residues. Germline trimming cut 6 bases from V and 6 bases from J; bases unmatched to any gene: 9. CDR3: CASRGREVQAGELFF. CDR3 nucleotide sequence: TGTGCCAGCAGGGGGCGGGAGGTCCAGGCCGGGGAGCTGTTTTTT.

This clone was seen only a few times. One end of the junction fails to match germline, which may point to a read error. The chain links TRBV6-1 to TRBJ2-7; 7 bases map to TRBD2. The length of the CDR3 is 15 residues. The V gene's germline CDR1 is MNHNS and CDR2 SASEGT. The CDR3 protein is CASSGDSGSPYDQYF. DNA of the CDR3: TGTGCCAGCAGTGGGGATAGCGGGTCCCCCTACGATCAGTACTTC.

This clone was detected ten times or more. V is TRBV24-1 and J is TRBJ2-1; D gene ambiguous. The CDR3 is 15 amino acids. In germline, CDR1 is KGHDR, CDR2 SFDVKD. V was clipped by 0 bases and J by 0 bases, with 5 bases between them. The CDR3 region has the DNA TGTGCCACCAGTGATTTGTGGAACTCCTACAATGAGCAGTTCTTC. It encodes CATSDLWNSYNEQFF.

CDR3 amino acids: CASSSPEQGSTYNEQFF. The DNA for the CDR3 is TGCGCCAGCAGCTCCCCTGAGCAGGGATCCACGTACAATGAGCAGTTCTTC. J is TRBJ2-1 and V is TRBV5-1; tentative D call: TRBD1 (5 bases). Germline V gives CDR1 SGHRS, CDR2 YFSETQ. V lost 3 bases and J 4 bases, leaving 20 bases between the germline ends. The CDR3 totals 17 residues. Using reference TRBV5-1 and TRBJ2-1 for the parts outside the CDR3, the full variable domain is KAGVTQTPRYLIKTRGQQVTLSCSPISGHRSVSWYQQTPGQGLQFLFEYFSETQRNKGNFPGRFSGRQFSNSRSEMNVSTLELGDSALYLCASSSPEQGSTYNEQFFGPGTRLTVL.

Many counts were recorded for this clone. This chain links TRBV28 with TRBJ2-3; D unclear. Deletions cut 5 bases from V and 2 bases from J, with 14 bases between. Germline assignment: CDR1 MDHEN and CDR2 SYDVKM. CDR3 length: 15 amino acids. The CDR3 sequence is CASSPVADNTDTQYF. CDR3 nucleotide sequence: TGTGCCAGCAGTCCCGTTGCAGATAACACAGATACGCAGTATTTT.

There are a few counts of this clone. The chain has TRBV6-1 and TRBJ2-7; TRBD2 aligns across 7 bases. The CDR3 runs 16 residues. CDR1 is MNHNS, CDR2 SASEGT, per germline. V lost 5 bases and J lost 0; bases outside the gene matches: 10. CDR3 protein: CASSPQGLGSSYEQYF. CDR3 nucleotides: TGTGCCAGCAGTCCCCAAGGACTAGGGAGCTCCTACGAGCAGTACTTC.

The gene calls are TRBV7-9 and TRBJ1-2; a weak D match, TRBD1 (5 bases). The CDR3 has 13 residues. V was clipped by 8 bases and J by 2 bases, with 12 bases between them. Germline V gives CDR1 SEHNR, CDR2 FQNEAQ (reference sequence). This CDR3 reads CASHPRGNYGYTF. CDR3 nucleotides: TGTGCCAGCCATCCCCGGGGGAACTATGGCTACACCTTC. Filled out from reference TRBV7-9 and TRBJ1-2, the complete variable domain reads DTGVSQNPRHKITKRGQNVTFRCDPISEHNRLYWYRQTLGQGPEFLTYFQNEAQLEKSRLLSDRFSAERPKGSFSTLEIQRTEQGDSAMYLCASHPRGNYGYTFGSGTRLTVV.

The rearrangement uses TRBV12-3 or TRBV12-4 and TRBJ2-7; no firm D call. This CDR3 has 13 amino acids. V lost 3 bases and J 4 bases, leaving 10 bases between the germline ends. In nucleotides, the CDR3 is TGTGCCAGCAGTTTGGGCCCAAGGTACGAGCAGTACTTC. Protein sequence: CASSLGPRYEQYF.

In its sample, this clone ranks as large. The chain links TRBV19 to TRBJ2-7, with 11 bases matching TRBD1. Germline V gene lookup returns CDR1 LNHDA and CDR2 SQIVND (reference sequence). The CDR3 is made up of 16 amino acids. Trimming at V came to 1 base and at J to 4 bases, leaving 6 bases not matched to a gene. The DNA of the CDR3 is TGTGCCAGTAGTATAGCAGTCGGGACAGGGGGGTACGAGCAGTACTTC. This codes for CASSIAVGTGGYEQYF.

This clone was observed at least ten times. Other DNA variants within this sample encode the same CDR3. The chain joins TRBV10-3 to TRBJ1-1; possible D gene TRBD1, 6 bases. The CDR3 is 14 residues long. Trimming cost V 3 bases and J 0 bases, with 8 bases left between them. Germline CDR1 reads ENHRY; CDR2 reads SYGVKD. The CDR3 here is CAISDRTVNTEAFF. DNA of the CDR3: TGTGCCATCAGTGATCGGACAGTGAACACTGAAGCTTTCTTT.